The entry that follows covers one T cell receptor beta chain sequence. This sample was included in a study of blood T cell repertoires in COVID-19. Enrollment of patients from Seattle took place during active infection, with longitudinal follow-up. Authors' data handling: Amplifying reference gene primers gave estimates of nucleated cell counts. TCRdb's table, derived via immunoSEQ multiplex PCR, lists solely in-frame clones and lacks some. Clone size and V and J calls were adopted from that table, with D and trimming inferred from the DNA. Of 150,000 to 170,000 clones in the sample, approximately 80% were seen once. Germline CDR1 is LNHDA and CDR2 is SQIVND (reference sequence). V was pared by 4 bases and J by 1 base, with 7 bases between. The CDR3 extends over 14 amino acids.

The specimen was peripheral blood. This chain joins TRBV19 and TRBJ2-2; D might be TRBD1 (5 bases). The origin of this receptor is a woman aged 55-69 years with COVID-19, enrolled during active disease. CDR3 loop: CASSTDRNTGELFF. CDR3 nucleotide sequence: TGTGCCAGTAGTACCGACAGGAACACCGGGGAGCTGTTTTTT.